Sequencing of this T cell receptor beta chain was carried out in a study of graft-versus-host responses after intestinal transplantation. Study-level information: Once they had received anti-thymocyte globulin induction, all recipients took tacrolimus and steroids for approximately 3 years. Study-wide results and caveats: Within the allografts of patients who had graft-donor T cell macrochimerism, graft-versus-host to host-versus-graft clonal ratios were high. Recipient bone marrow held GvH clones, some seen earlier in ileum or blood. An association linked early post-transplant HvG declines with peak circulating GvH clone levels.

Only in-frame clones appear in the TCRdb table, and some are missing; sequencing was by immunoSEQ multiplex PCR. The sample lists 140,000 or so clones; about 90% were seen once. As regards this clone: What it binds is unknown.

This CDR3 comprises 11 residues. Germline V gene lookup returns CDR1 MNHEY and CDR2 SVGAGI. Trimming stripped 6 bases from V and 7 bases from J, with 9 bases between. The material was unstimulated CD4+ T cells sorted from spleen or lymph node cells, obtained before intestinal transplant. This chain uses TRBV6-5 with TRBJ1-1; D gene uncertain. The clonotype originates from a human donor who received an intestinal transplant. This CDR3 reads CASRKKLEAFF. In DNA, the CDR3 is TGTGCCAGCAGGAAGAAACTTGAAGCTTTCTTT.